Sequencing of this T cell receptor (beta chain) was carried out in a study of vaccination effects on CD4 cells after COVID-19. Findings and caveats of the study: Pronounced clonal contraction occurred in clones induced by infection and by vaccine late after vaccination.

In the ViraFEST assay, antigen-specific CD4+ clonotypes were identified by expansion after peptide-pool stimulation. Subsequent to a culture period of 10 days, CD4+ T cells were isolated. Either the mRNA-1273 or the BNT162b2 vaccine was given to participants as two doses. Neither prior SARS-CoV-2 infection nor positive nucleocapsid antibodies were present in the vaccine recipients. The culture medium for around 2 million PBMC per well included 9.5 to 10 IU/ml IL-2 and about 9.1 ug/ml peptides. Cells had half their medium changed to IL-2 medium on days 3 and 7. Comments on this clone: As yet, its antigen is unknown.

Assay used: immunoSEQ multiplex PCR; TCRdb lists only in-frame clones, some missing. The data hold 65,000 to 95,000 clones, with 60% to 85% observed a single time. The CDR3 spans 18 residues. J was trimmed by 1 base and V by 4 bases; bases with no gene match: 12. Germline values: CDR1 SGHRS, CDR2 YFSETQ. The rearrangement links TRBV5-1 to TRBJ1-4, with TRBD1 matching 8 bases. Here the sequenced sample was CD4+ T cells from PBMCs cultured with HCoV-OC43 spike peptides, taken after COVID-19 vaccination. As to subset: HCoV-OC43 spike overlapping peptide pool stimulation. This sequence originates from a human donor who received a COVID-19 vaccine. The CDR3 spells CASSNAGGAIRTNEKLFF. CDR3 nucleotide sequence: TGCGCCAGCAGCAACGCAGGGGGCGCGATTCGAACTAATGAAAAACTGTTTTTT. Combining the CDR3 with reference TRBV5-1 and TRBJ1-4 gives the whole variable domain KAGVTQTPRYLIKTRGQQVTLSCSPISGHRSVSWYQQTPGQGLQFLFEYFSETQRNKGNFPGRFSGRQFSNSRSEMNVSTLELGDSALYLCASSNAGGAIRTNEKLFFGSGTQLSVL.